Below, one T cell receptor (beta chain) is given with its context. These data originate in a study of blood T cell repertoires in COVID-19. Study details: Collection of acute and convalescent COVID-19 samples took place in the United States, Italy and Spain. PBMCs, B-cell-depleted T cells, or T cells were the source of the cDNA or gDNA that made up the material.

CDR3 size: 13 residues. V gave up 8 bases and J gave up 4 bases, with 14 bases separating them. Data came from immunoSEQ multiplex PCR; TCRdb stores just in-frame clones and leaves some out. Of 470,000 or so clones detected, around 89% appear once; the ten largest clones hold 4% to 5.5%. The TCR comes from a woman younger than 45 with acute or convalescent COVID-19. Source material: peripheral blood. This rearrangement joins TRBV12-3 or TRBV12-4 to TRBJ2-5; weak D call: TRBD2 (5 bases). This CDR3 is CASLAVWGETQYF. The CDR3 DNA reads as TGTGCCAGCCTAGCCGTTTGGGGAGAGACCCAGTACTTC.